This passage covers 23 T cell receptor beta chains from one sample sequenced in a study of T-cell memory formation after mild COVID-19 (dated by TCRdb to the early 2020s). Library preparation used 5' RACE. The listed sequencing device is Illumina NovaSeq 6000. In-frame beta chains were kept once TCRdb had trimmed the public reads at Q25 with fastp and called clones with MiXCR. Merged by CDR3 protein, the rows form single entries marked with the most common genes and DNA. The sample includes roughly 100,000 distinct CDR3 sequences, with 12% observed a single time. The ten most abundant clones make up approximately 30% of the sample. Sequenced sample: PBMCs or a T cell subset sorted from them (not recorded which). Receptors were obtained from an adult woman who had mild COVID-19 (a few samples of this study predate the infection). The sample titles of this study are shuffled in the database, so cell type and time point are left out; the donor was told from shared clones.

In DNA, the CDR3 is TGTGCCACCAGTGAATCACACGGCAATGAGCAGTTCTTC. Translated: CATSESHGNEQFF. This sequence joins TRBV24-1 and TRBJ2-1; D is unclear. The germline gives CDR1 KGHDR, CDR2 SFDVKD. Trimming took off 4 bases at V and 6 bases at J, with 9 bases between the two ends. This CDR3 region has 13 residues.

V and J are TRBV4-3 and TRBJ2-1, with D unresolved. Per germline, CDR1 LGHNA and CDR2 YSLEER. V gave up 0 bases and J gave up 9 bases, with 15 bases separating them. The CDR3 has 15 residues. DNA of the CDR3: TGCGCCAGCAGCCAAGAAGGGTCCTATGGTACTGAGCAGTTCTTC. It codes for CASSQEGSYGTEQFF.

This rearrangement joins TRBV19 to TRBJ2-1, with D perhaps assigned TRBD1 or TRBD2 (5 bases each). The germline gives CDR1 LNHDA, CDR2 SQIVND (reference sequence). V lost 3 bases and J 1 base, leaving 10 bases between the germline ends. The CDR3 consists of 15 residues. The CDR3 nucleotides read TGTGCCAGTAGTATGTTCGGGACGTCCTACAATGAGCAGTTCTTC. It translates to CASSMFGTSYNEQFF.

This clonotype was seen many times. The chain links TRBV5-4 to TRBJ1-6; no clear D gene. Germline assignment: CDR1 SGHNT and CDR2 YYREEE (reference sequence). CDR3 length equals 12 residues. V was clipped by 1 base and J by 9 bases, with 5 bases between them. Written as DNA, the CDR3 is TGTGCCAGCAGCTTGACCTCTTCACCCCTCCACTTT. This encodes CASSLTSSPLHF.

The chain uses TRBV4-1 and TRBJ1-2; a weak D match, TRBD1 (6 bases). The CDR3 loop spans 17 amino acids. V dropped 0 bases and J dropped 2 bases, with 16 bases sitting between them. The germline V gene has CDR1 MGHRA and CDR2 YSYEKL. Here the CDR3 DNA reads TGCGCCAGCAGCCAAGAAGGTACAGGGACGCCAAACTATGGCTACACCTTC. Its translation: CASSQEGTGTPNYGYTF.

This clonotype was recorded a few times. CDR3 coding DNA: TGCGCCAGCAGCCAAGATCGGCTAGCGGGAGGGTCTAGCTACGAGCAGTACTTC. This sequence encodes CASSQDRLAGGSSYEQYF. This chain connects TRBV4-3 to TRBJ2-7, with 12 bases lining up with TRBD2. CDR1 and CDR2 (germline): LGHNA, YSLEER. This CDR3 contains 18 residues. With 0 bases clipped from V and 3 bases from J, the junction kept 9 bases outside the gene matches.

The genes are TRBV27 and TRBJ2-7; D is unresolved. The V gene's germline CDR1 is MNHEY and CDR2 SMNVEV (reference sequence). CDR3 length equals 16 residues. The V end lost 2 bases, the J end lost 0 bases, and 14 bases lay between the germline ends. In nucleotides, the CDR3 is TGTGCCAGCAGTTTAATAGGAACACAAAGCTCCTACGAGCAGTACTTC. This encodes CASSLIGTQSSYEQYF.

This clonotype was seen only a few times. DNA for the CDR3: TGCGCCAGCAGCTTGGTTGGGACAGGGGGCGAGCAGTACTTC. It yields the protein CASSLVGTGGEQYF. The chain uses TRBV5-1 and TRBJ2-7, with TRBD1 matching over 11 bases. V lost 0 bases to trimming and J lost 6 bases; unmatched junction nucleotides: 2. This CDR3 is built from 14 residues. CDR1 and CDR2 from the germline V gene are SGHRS and YFSETQ.

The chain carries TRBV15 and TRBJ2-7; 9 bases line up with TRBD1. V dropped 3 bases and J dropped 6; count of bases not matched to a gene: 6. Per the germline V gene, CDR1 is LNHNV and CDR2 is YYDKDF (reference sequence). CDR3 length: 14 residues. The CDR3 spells CATSSRDRVFEQYF. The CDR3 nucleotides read TGTGCCACCAGCAGCCGGGACAGGGTGTTCGAGCAGTACTTC.

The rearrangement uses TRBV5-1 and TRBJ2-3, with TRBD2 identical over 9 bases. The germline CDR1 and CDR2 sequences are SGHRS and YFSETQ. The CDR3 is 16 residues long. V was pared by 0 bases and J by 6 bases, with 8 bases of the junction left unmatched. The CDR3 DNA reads TGCGCCAGCAGCTTGGATCTAGCGGGGACGAGGGATACGCAGTATTTT. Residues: CASSLDLAGTRDTQYF. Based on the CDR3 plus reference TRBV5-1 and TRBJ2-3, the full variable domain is KAGVTQTPRYLIKTRGQQVTLSCSPISGHRSVSWYQQTPGQGLQFLFEYFSETQRNKGNFPGRFSGRQFSNSRSEMNVSTLELGDSALYLCASSLDLAGTRDTQYFGPGTRLTVL.

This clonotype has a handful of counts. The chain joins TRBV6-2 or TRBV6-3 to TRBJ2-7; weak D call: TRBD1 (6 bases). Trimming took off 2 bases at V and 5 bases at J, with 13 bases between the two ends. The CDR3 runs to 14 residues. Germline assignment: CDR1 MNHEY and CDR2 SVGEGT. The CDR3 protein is CASSYVGGVNEQYF. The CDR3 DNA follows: TGTGCCAGCAGTTACGTAGGGGGTGTCAACGAGCAGTACTTC.

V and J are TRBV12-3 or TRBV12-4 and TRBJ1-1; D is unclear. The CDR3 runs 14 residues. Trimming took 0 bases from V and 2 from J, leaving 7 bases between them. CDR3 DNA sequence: TGTGCCAGCAGTTTAGCGGGGTATAACACTGAAGCTTTCTTT. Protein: CASSLAGYNTEAFF.

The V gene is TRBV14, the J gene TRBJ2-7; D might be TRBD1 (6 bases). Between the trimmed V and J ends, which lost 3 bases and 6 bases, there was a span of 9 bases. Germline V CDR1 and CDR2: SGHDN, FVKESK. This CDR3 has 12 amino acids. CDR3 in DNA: TGTGCCAGCAGCCAGCTACAGGGCGAGCAGTACTTC. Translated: CASSQLQGEQYF.

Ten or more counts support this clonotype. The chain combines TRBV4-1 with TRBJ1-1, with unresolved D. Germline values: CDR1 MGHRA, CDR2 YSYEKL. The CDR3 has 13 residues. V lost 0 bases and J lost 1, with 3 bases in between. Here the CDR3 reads CASSQDRNTEAFF. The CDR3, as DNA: TGCGCCAGCAGCCAAGACAGGAACACTGAAGCTTTCTTT.

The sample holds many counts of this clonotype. DNA of the CDR3: TGCGCCAGCAGCCAGCTCCAGGGGGTTAACACCGGGGAGCTGTTTTTT. Translating gives CASSQLQGVNTGELFF. The V gene is TRBV4-3, the J gene TRBJ2-2, with 7 bases aligning to TRBD1. The CDR3 extends over 16 amino acids. Trimming at V came to 3 bases and at J to 2 bases, leaving 6 bases not matched to a gene. Germline CDR1 and CDR2: LGHNA and YSLEER.

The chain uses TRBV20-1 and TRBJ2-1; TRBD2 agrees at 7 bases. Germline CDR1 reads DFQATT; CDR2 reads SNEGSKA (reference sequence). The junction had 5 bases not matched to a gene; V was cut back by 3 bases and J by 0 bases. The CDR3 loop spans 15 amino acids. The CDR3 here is CSARGQRGSYNEQFF. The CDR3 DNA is TGCAGTGCTAGGGGTCAGCGGGGCTCCTACAATGAGCAGTTCTTC.

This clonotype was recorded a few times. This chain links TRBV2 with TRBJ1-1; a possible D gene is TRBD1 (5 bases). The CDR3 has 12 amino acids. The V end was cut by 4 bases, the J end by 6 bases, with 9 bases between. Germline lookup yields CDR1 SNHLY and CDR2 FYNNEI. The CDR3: CASSARVSEAFF. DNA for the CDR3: TGTGCCAGCAGTGCCAGGGTTTCTGAAGCTTTCTTT.

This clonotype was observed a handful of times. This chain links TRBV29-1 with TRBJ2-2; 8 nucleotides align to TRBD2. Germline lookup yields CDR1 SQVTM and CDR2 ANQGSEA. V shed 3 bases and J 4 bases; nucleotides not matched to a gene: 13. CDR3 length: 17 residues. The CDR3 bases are TGCAGCGTTGAGGTAGACCGGGAGGGCCGAGTCACCGGGGAGCTGTTTTTT. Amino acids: CSVEVDREGRVTGELFF.

CDR3 region: CSATKPLAEQQYF. CDR3 coding DNA: TGCAGTGCTACAAAGCCCCTAGCCGAACAGCAGTACTTC. The chain joins TRBV20-1 to TRBJ2-7; possibly TRBD2 for D (5 bases). Trimming removed 4 bases at V and 8 bases at J, with 18 bases between. Germline CDR1 reads DFQATT; CDR2 reads SNEGSKA (reference sequence). The CDR3 has 13 amino acids.

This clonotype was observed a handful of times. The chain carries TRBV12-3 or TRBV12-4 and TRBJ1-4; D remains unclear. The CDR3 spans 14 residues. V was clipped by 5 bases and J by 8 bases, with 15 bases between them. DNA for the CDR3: TGTGCCAGCAGTACTTCCCTCCGCAGGGAAAAACTGTTTTTT. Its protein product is CASSTSLRREKLFF.

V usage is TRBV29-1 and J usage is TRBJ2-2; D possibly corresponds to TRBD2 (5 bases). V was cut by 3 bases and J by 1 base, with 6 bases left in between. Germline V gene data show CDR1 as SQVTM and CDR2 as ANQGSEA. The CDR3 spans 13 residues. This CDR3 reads CSVDRGNTGELFF. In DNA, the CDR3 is TGCAGCGTTGATCGGGGGAACACCGGGGAGCTGTTTTTT.

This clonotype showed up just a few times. In DNA, the CDR3 is TGTGCCAGCAGTAAAGATGGGGACGTCGGCACAGATACGCAGTATTTT. Translated: CASSKDGDVGTDTQYF. The chain uses TRBV7-8 and TRBJ2-3; perhaps D is TRBD1 or TRBD2 (5 bases each). From germline, CDR1 is SGHVS and CDR2 FQNEAQ. This CDR3 contains 16 residues. V was pared by 6 bases and J by 1 base, with 17 bases between.

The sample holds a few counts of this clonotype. DNA of the CDR3: TGCGCCAGCAGCCAAGAAAGGACTAGCATGTACGAGCAGTACTTC. Translated, it gives CASSQERTSMYEQYF. The chain links TRBV4-3 to TRBJ2-7; 8 bases are shared with TRBD2. J gave up 4 bases and V 0 bases, and 5 bases lay outside the gene matches. This CDR3 is built from 15 residues. Germline-derived CDR1 and CDR2 are LGHNA and YSLEER.